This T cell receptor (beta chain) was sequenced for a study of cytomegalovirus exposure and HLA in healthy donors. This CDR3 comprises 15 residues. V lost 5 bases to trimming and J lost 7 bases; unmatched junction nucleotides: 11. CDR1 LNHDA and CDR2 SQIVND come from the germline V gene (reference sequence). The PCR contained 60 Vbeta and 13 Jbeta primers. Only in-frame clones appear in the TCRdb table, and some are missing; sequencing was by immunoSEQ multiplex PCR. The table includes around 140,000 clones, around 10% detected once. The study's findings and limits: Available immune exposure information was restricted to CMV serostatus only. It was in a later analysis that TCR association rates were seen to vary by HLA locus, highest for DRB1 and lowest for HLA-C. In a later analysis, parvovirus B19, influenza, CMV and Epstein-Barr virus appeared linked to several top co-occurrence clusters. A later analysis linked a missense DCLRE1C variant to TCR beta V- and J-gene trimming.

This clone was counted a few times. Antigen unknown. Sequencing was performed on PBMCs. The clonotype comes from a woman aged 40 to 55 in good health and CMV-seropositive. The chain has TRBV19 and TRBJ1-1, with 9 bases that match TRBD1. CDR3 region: CASSAHRGRRYEAFF. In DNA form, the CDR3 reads TGTGCCAGTAGTGCCCACAGGGGGCGAAGATATGAAGCTTTCTTT.